Here is one TCR beta chain with its context. Germline V CDR1 and CDR2: SGHRS, YFSETQ. The CDR3 is 15 residues long. The trim removed 3 bases at V and 6 bases at J, leaving 9 bases unmatched. The data originate from a study of blood T cell repertoires in COVID-19. Study in general: The analysed material was cDNA or gDNA that came from T cells, B-cell-depleted T cells, or PBMCs.

Only in-frame clones appear in the TCRdb table, and some are missing; sequencing was by immunoSEQ multiplex PCR. The data contain approximately 70,000 clones, roughly 90% of them singletons. The TCR was taken from a man in his fifties with COVID-19, enrolled during active disease. The V call is TRBV5-1, the J call TRBJ2-7; 10 bases line up with TRBD1. What was sequenced was peripheral blood. CDR3 sequence (DNA): TGCGCCAGCAGCTGGACTCCGGGACAGGGGCGCGAGCAGTACTTC. This translates into CASSWTPGQGREQYF. The full variable domain, with the rest looked up from reference TRBV5-1 and TRBJ2-7, is KAGVTQTPRYLIKTRGQQVTLSCSPISGHRSVSWYQQTPGQGLQFLFEYFSETQRNKGNFPGRFSGRQFSNSRSEMNVSTLELGDSALYLCASSWTPGQGREQYFGPGTRLTVT.